This passage covers 21 T cell receptor beta chains from one sample sequenced in a study of beta chain features in type 1 diabetes. Since all of the isolated RNA was reverse transcribed, expressed TCRB transcripts were what got sequenced. Assay used: immunoSEQ multiplex PCR; TCRdb lists only in-frame clones, some missing. Among tens of thousands of clones, 59% were seen once, and the ten largest hold over 2%. The sample was Tregs from blood. These receptors all come from a young woman in good health.

The J gene is TRBJ2-2, the V gene TRBV5-5; no reliable D call. Germline V lookup: CDR1 SGHKS, CDR2 YYEKEE (reference sequence). The CDR3 length is 13 residues. The V and J ends lost 4 bases and 8 bases respectively, with 12 bases between them. CDR3 sequence reads: CASSLASTGELFF. In nucleotides, the CDR3 is TGTGCCAGCAGCCTGGCTTCCACAGGGGAGCTGTTTTTT. Using reference TRBV5-5 and TRBJ2-2 for the parts outside the CDR3, the full variable domain is DAGVTQSPTHLIKTRGQQVTLRCSPISGHKSVSWYQQVLGQGPQFIFQYYEKEERGRGNFPDRFSARQFPNYSSELNVNALLLGDSALYLCASSLASTGELFFGEGSRLTVL.

V usage is TRBV29-1 and J usage is TRBJ1-4; the D is unclear. CDR1 is SQVTM, CDR2 ANQGSEA, per germline. CDR3 length: 12 residues. Deletions cut 6 bases from V and 6 bases from J, with 11 bases between. This CDR3 reads CSVREADEKLFF. The DNA of the CDR3 is TGCAGCGTCCGGGAGGCAGATGAAAAACTGTTTTTT. Using reference TRBV29-1 and TRBJ1-4 for the parts outside the CDR3, the full variable domain is SAVISQKPSRDICQRGTSLTIQCQVDSQVTMMFWYRQQPGQSLTLIATANQGSEATYESGFVIDKFPISRPNLTFSTLTVSNMSPEDSSIYLCSVREADEKLFFGSGTQLSVL.

This clone was observed a few times. This chain connects TRBV10-2 to TRBJ1-1; 9 positions match TRBD1. The V gene end was trimmed by 7 bases and the J gene end by 5 bases; junction bases not matched to a gene: 11. This CDR3 spans 15 amino acids. Germline lookup yields CDR1 WSHSY and CDR2 SAAADI. The CDR3 spells CASTVRDRANTEAFF. Written as DNA, the CDR3 is TGCGCCAGCACCGTCCGGGACAGGGCTAATACTGAAGCTTTCTTT.

This rearrangement joins TRBV5-4 to TRBJ1-5, with a tentative D call TRBD1 (5 bases). There are 13 residues in the CDR3. V lost 0 bases and J lost 7, with 8 bases in between. In germline, CDR1 is SGHNT, CDR2 YYREEE (reference sequence). The CDR3 spells CASSLDRRQPQHF. The DNA of the CDR3 is TGTGCCAGCAGCTTGGACAGGCGGCAGCCCCAGCATTTT. Drawing the rest from reference TRBV5-4 and TRBJ1-5, the complete variable domain is ETGVTQSPTHLIKTRGQQVTLRCSSQSGHNTVSWYQQALGQGPQFIFQYYREEENGRGNFPPRFSGLQFPNYSSELNVNALELDDSALYLCASSLDRRQPQHFGDGTRLSIL.

V and J are TRBV9 and TRBJ1-1, with no clear D. Trimming took off 3 bases at V and 0 bases at J, with 3 bases between the two ends. The CDR3 extends over 12 amino acids. Germline V gives CDR1 SGDLS, CDR2 YYNGEE. DNA of the CDR3: TGTGCCAGCAGCGGGCTGAACACTGAAGCTTTCTTT. Translation: CASSGLNTEAFF.

CDR3 nucleotide sequence: TGCGCCAGCAGCTTGGGTCTAGCGGGGGACACAGATACGCAGTATTTT. Amino acids: CASSLGLAGDTDTQYF. This chain uses TRBV5-1 with TRBJ2-3; 10 nucleotides align to TRBD2. This CDR3 is built from 16 residues. V was pared by 0 bases and J by 2 bases, with 3 bases of the junction left unmatched. Per germline, CDR1 SGHRS and CDR2 YFSETQ.

This clone was seen only a few times. The chain is built from TRBV10-3 and TRBJ1-1, with D hard to call. The V and J ends lost 2 bases and 1 base respectively, with 11 bases between them. The CDR3 is 15 residues long. From germline, CDR1 is ENHRY and CDR2 SYGVKD. CDR3 bases: TGTGCCATCAGTGAGGAGAGGGTCTGGAACACTGAAGCTTTCTTT. Its protein is CAISEERVWNTEAFF.

The genes are TRBV29-1 and TRBJ1-1; D perhaps matches TRBD1 (5 bases). V lost 5 bases and J 5 bases, leaving 21 bases between the germline ends. Per germline, CDR1 SQVTM and CDR2 ANQGSEA. This CDR3 spans 15 amino acids. The CDR3 DNA follows: TGCAGCGTTAATCCCAGCGGGACGGTTATAACTGAAGCTTTCTTT. Amino acid sequence: CSVNPSGTVITEAFF.

This clone was seen more than once but under ten times. This sequence joins TRBV19 and TRBJ1-2; possible D gene TRBD1, 5 bases. V gave up 7 bases and J gave up 8 bases, with 17 bases separating them. The germline V gene encodes CDR1 LNHDA and CDR2 SQIVND (reference sequence). The CDR3 has 13 amino acids. The CDR3 region has the DNA TGTGCCAGTACCACCTGGGGGACTAGGGGCTACACCTTC. It encodes CASTTWGTRGYTF.

V is TRBV5-1 and J is TRBJ2-1; D is perhaps TRBD2 (6 bases). V was clipped by 0 bases and J by 8 bases, with 18 bases between them. CDR1 SGHRS and CDR2 YFSETQ come from the germline V gene. The CDR3 contains 16 residues. The CDR3 bases are TGCGCCAGCAGCTTGGCGGCGGGACGACGGGGCGATGAGCAGTTCTTC. It translates to CASSLAAGRRGDEQFF.

This chain connects TRBV7-9 to TRBJ1-2, with a tentative D call TRBD1 (5 bases). The V and J ends lost 1 base and 4 bases respectively, with 10 bases between them. Per the germline V gene, CDR1 is SEHNR and CDR2 is FQNEAQ (reference sequence). This CDR3 contains 14 residues. The CDR3 is CASSLGARAYGYTF. The CDR3 bases are TGTGCCAGCAGCTTAGGGGCCAGGGCCTATGGCTACACCTTC.

The V gene is TRBV19, the J gene TRBJ1-1; D uncertain. CDR1 and CDR2 from the germline V gene are LNHDA and SQIVND (reference sequence). This CDR3 comprises 16 residues. V lost 8 bases to trimming and J lost 1 base, with 20 bases between them. CDR3 loop: CASSAGRRLANTEAFF. The CDR3, as DNA: TGTGCCAGTTCGGCGGGTCGGAGGCTGGCGAACACTGAAGCTTTCTTT. The complete variable domain, with remaining parts taken from reference TRBV19 and TRBJ1-1, reads DGGITQSPKYLFRKEGQNVTLSCEQNLNHDAMYWYRQDPGQGLRLIYYSQIVNDFQKGDIAEGYSVSREKKESFPLTVTSAQKNPTAFYLCASSAGRRLANTEAFFGQGTRLTVV.

V and J are TRBV5-1 and TRBJ2-1; 7 bases fit TRBD1. Unmatched junction bases numbered 3, after V lost 1 base and J lost 5 bases. The CDR3 is 14 residues long. The germline V gene encodes CDR1 SGHRS and CDR2 YFSETQ. The CDR3: CASSLQGQNNEQFF. The CDR3 DNA reads as TGCGCCAGCAGCTTGCAGGGACAGAACAATGAGCAGTTCTTC. The entire variable domain, with the rest obtained from reference TRBV5-1 and TRBJ2-1, is as follows: KAGVTQTPRYLIKTRGQQVTLSCSPISGHRSVSWYQQTPGQGLQFLFEYFSETQRNKGNFPGRFSGRQFSNSRSEMNVSTLELGDSALYLCASSLQGQNNEQFFGPGTRLTVL.

The chain carries TRBV5-4 and TRBJ2-3; D uncertain. There are 13 residues in the CDR3. Trimming took off 2 bases at V and 1 base at J, with 5 bases between the two ends. Germline lookup yields CDR1 SGHNT and CDR2 YYREEE (reference sequence). DNA of the CDR3: TGTGCCAGCAGCTTTCAGGGCACAGATACGCAGTATTTT. Its protein is CASSFQGTDTQYF.

The chain combines TRBV6-6 with TRBJ2-7, with D unresolved. The CDR3 is made up of 13 amino acids. Trimming removed 8 bases from V and 0 bases from J, with 11 bases in between. CDR1 MNHNY and CDR2 SVGAGI come from the germline V gene (reference sequence). The CDR3 sequence: CASGPLLSYEQYF. In DNA form, the CDR3 reads TGTGCCAGCGGCCCCCTTCTCTCCTACGAGCAGTACTTC.

The chain links TRBV10-3 to TRBJ2-7; the match to TRBD2 covers 10 bases. Per the germline V gene, CDR1 is ENHRY and CDR2 is SYGVKD. The CDR3 is 15 amino acids. V lost 0 bases, J lost 6 bases, and 5 bases stayed unmatched. CDR3 amino acids: CAISESLAGGGEQYF. The CDR3 nucleotides read TGTGCCATCAGTGAGTCATTAGCGGGAGGTGGCGAGCAGTACTTC.

The CDR3 here is CASSILAGEGEQYF. The CDR3 coding sequence is TGTGCCAGCAGTATACTAGCGGGAGAGGGCGAGCAGTACTTC. The V gene is TRBV6-6, the J gene TRBJ2-7; 11 nucleotides match TRBD2. The germline gives CDR1 MNHNY, CDR2 SVGAGI (reference sequence). CDR3 length equals 14 residues. With 5 bases clipped from V and 6 bases from J, the junction kept 6 bases outside the gene matches.

This clone occurred once. This sequence joins TRBV18 and TRBJ1-5, with D tentatively TRBD1 (6 bases). Germline CDR1 is KGHSH and CDR2 is LQKENI. This CDR3 region has 15 residues. Trimming cost V 0 bases and J 8 bases, with 14 bases left between them. CDR3 sequence reads: CASSPPVTGREPQHF. Here the CDR3 DNA reads TGTGCCAGCTCACCACCGGTAACAGGGAGGGAGCCCCAGCATTTT. The variable domain in full, completed from reference TRBV18 and TRBJ1-5, reads NAGVMQNPRHLVRRRGQEARLRCSPMKGHSHVYWYRQLPEEGLKFMVYLQKENIIDESGMPKERFSAEFPKEGPSILRIQQVVRGDSAAYFCASSPPVTGREPQHFGDGTRLSIL.

This clone showed up just once. The chain employs TRBV5-1 and TRBJ2-7, with 16 bases matching TRBD2. The CDR3 runs 15 residues. CDR1 is SGHRS, CDR2 YFSETQ, per germline. The J segment lost 7 bases and the V segment lost 7 bases, leaving 8 bases of the junction unmatched. The CDR3 loop is CASGPGLAGGIEQYF. CDR3 DNA: TGCGCCAGCGGGCCGGGACTAGCGGGAGGGATAGAGCAGTACTTC.

There are a few counts of this clone. This rearrangement joins TRBV6-5 to TRBJ1-1, with no clear D. Deletions cut 2 bases from V and 1 base from J, with 11 bases between. The CDR3 has 15 amino acids. Germline CDR1 reads MNHEY; CDR2 reads SVGAGI. The CDR3 here is CASSYGSAGNTEAFF. In DNA, the CDR3 is TGTGCCAGCAGTTACGGTAGCGCAGGGAACACTGAAGCTTTCTTT.

This clone was observed a few times. The chain recombines TRBV28 with TRBJ2-5, with TRBD1 matching 10 bases. Losses at the gene ends were 3 bases for V and 6 bases for J; bases not matched to a gene: 7. CDR1 is MDHEN, CDR2 SYDVKM, per germline. The CDR3 extends over 15 amino acids. The chain's CDR3 is CASSFPGQGRKTQYF. DNA of the CDR3: TGTGCCAGCAGTTTCCCGGGACAGGGGAGGAAGACCCAGTACTTC.